This TCR beta chain was recovered during a study of control samples from healthy donors and cancer patients (dated by TCRdb to between 2020 and 2021). Library preparation used the immunoSEQ multiplex PCR assay. TCRdb provides this immuneACCESS table in a form limited to in-frame rearrangements. Some clones are lacking; in checked studies, under half of them reflect an unresolved V gene, and why the rest are absent is not known. This sample is represented by 390,000 or so clones; 75% to 95% of them were singletons. Of the sample, 5% to 8% is held by the ten largest clones. Regarding this clone: What antigen it recognizes has not been identified. There are no base qualities to consult, and no much larger clone falls within one base.

The sample consisted of PBMCs. The sequence was collected from a man between 40 and 49 years old with head and neck cancer.

The CDR3 protein: CASSQARNTEAFF. The DNA is TGTGCCAGCAGCCAAGCACGGAACACTGAAGCTTTCTTT. The sequence is built from TRBV3-1 (or the pseudogene TRBV3-2) and TRBJ1-1, with no D gene named confidently. Taken from the germline V gene (reference sequence), the CDR1 and CDR2 loops are LGHDT and YNNKEL. From its cysteine to its phenylalanine, the CDR3 spans 13 amino acids. The retained sequence is limited to the CDR3, 39 bases, with the frame set at the first base. V drops 1 base and J drops 1 base, leaving 4 bases in between.